These 13 T cell receptor beta chains originate from one sample sequenced in a study of T cells in Graves' hyperthyroidism and ophthalmopathy. The CDR3 regions of TCR beta were amplified from RNA transcripts. Researchers ran a first-round RT-PCR on the TCR CDR3 using the HTBI primer set. Each CDR3 protein is one row after TCRdb ran MiXCR on the multiplex PCR reads. The sample lists hundreds of thousands of distinct CDR3 sequences, around 39% occurring once. The specimen sequenced was blood. Every receptor here comes from a man aged 18 to 29 with Graves' hyperthyroidism.

This clonotype was observed at least ten times. The V and J genes are TRBV19 and TRBJ1-5; 7 bases match TRBD1. CDR1 and CDR2 (germline): LNHDA, SQIVND (reference sequence). The CDR3 spans 14 residues. The V gene end was trimmed by 4 bases and the J gene end by 7 bases; junction bases not matched to a gene: 7. The CDR3 DNA reads as TGTGCCAGTAGTACGACAGGGCCAAGACAGCCCCAGCATTTT. The encoded protein is CASSTTGPRQPQHF.

This clonotype was found many times. The chain uses TRBV29-1 and TRBJ2-2; TRBD2 aligns across 10 bases. The V gene end was trimmed by 6 bases and the J gene end by 5 bases; junction bases not matched to a gene: 9. The germline V gene encodes CDR1 SQVTM and CDR2 ANQGSEA. CDR3 length equals 15 residues. CDR3 sequence: CSVDKREGLTGELFF. The CDR3 DNA follows: TGCAGCGTGGATAAGCGGGAGGGCTTGACCGGGGAGCTGTTTTTT.

Details on this clonotype: A read error may produce the germline difference seen at one junction end. The chain recombines TRBV9 with TRBJ1-1; D uncertain. Germline CDR1 reads SGDLS; CDR2 reads YYNGEE. CDR3 length: 16 amino acids. CDR3 sequence reads: CASSQVRTPGDTEAFF. For the CDR3, the DNA is TGCGCCAGCAGCCAAGTACGTACACCTGGGGACACTGAAGCTTTCTTT. Full variable domain (outside the CDR3, taken from reference TRBV9 and TRBJ1-1): DSGVTQTPKHLITATGQRVTLRCSPRSGDLSVYWYQQSLDQGLQFLIQYYNGEERAKGNILERFSAQQFPDLHSELNLSSLELGDSALYFCASSQVRTPGDTEAFFGQGTRLTVV.

This clonotype was observed a handful of times. This chain links TRBV20-1 with TRBJ2-2, with D perhaps matching TRBD2 (6 bases). The CDR3 runs to 13 residues. Germline CDR1 DFQATT, CDR2 SNEGSKA (reference sequence). Trimming shortened V by 2 bases and J by 4 bases, and 8 bases separated the two germline ends. In nucleotides, the CDR3 is TGCAGTGCTAGACCCGGGAGCACCGGGGAGCTGTTTTTT. This encodes CSARPGSTGELFF.

The V call is TRBV10-3, the J call TRBJ2-5, with 10 bases aligning to TRBD1. V was pared by 7 bases and J by 3 bases, with 8 bases of the junction left unmatched. CDR3 length: 15 residues. Germline V gene data show CDR1 as ENHRY and CDR2 as SYGVKD. The CDR3 here is CAITVDRGREETQYF. CDR3 DNA sequence: TGTGCCATCACCGTAGACAGGGGGCGCGAAGAGACCCAGTACTTC.

This clonotype was detected many times. The chain employs TRBV10-3 and TRBJ2-5, with D possibly TRBD1 on 5 matching bases. This CDR3 contains 12 residues. The germline V gene encodes CDR1 ENHRY and CDR2 SYGVKD. The V gene lost 5 bases and the J gene lost 3 bases, with 7 bases spanning the gap. In DNA form, the CDR3 reads TGTGCCATCAGTTCCAGGGAAGAGACCCAGTACTTC. Amino acids: CAISSREETQYF.

Concerning this clonotype itself: An end of the junction differs from the germline gene, which may be a read error. The chain recombines TRBV15 with TRBJ1-1; TRBD1 might be the D (5 bases). The CDR3 extends over 14 amino acids. Germline V gene data show CDR1 as LNHNV and CDR2 as YYDKDF (reference sequence). CDR3 bases: TGTGCCGCCAGCAGCCCCGGACAGAACACTGAAGCTTTCTTT. Its protein product is CAASSPGQNTEAFF. Supplemented by reference TRBV15 and TRBJ1-1, the full variable domain reads DAMVIQNPRYQVTQFGKPVTLSCSQTLNHNVMYWYQQKSSQAPKLLFHYYDKDFNNEADTPDNFQSRRPNTSFCFLDIRSPGLGDTAMYLCAASSPGQNTEAFFGQGTRLTVV.

This CDR3 is CASWGLAENTGELFF. CDR3 DNA: TGTGCCAGTTGGGGACTAGCGGAAAACACCGGGGAGCTGTTTTTT. The genes are TRBV19 and TRBJ2-2, with 11 bases matching TRBD2. The germline V gene encodes CDR1 LNHDA and CDR2 SQIVND (reference sequence). This CDR3 contains 15 residues. With 8 bases clipped from V and 2 bases from J, the junction kept 4 bases outside the gene matches.

The CDR3 loop reads CASSDGTGVYEQYF. The CDR3 DNA is TGTGCCAGCAGTGATGGGACAGGGGTCTACGAGCAGTACTTC. J is TRBJ2-7 and V is TRBV2; 10 nucleotides align to TRBD1. The ends lost 3 bases at V and 3 bases at J; junction bases unmatched: 2. The CDR3 is 14 amino acids. Germline values: CDR1 SNHLY, CDR2 FYNNEI.

With respect to this clonotype: A much larger clone lies a single base off, so this may be a read error. The rearrangement uses TRBV10-3 and TRBJ2-5; the D is unclear. V was shortened by 11 bases and J by 1 base, with 14 bases between the two germline ends. CDR3 length: 13 residues. Germline CDR1 ENHRY, CDR2 SYGVKD. CDR3 DNA: TGTGCCGTTACCCGAGGACCCCAAGAGACCCAGTACTTC. This gives the protein CAVTRGPQETQYF.

This clonotype was recorded many times. The CDR3 loop reads CATSTGISGNTIYF. The CDR3, as DNA: TGTGCCACCAGCACCGGGATTTCTGGAAACACCATATATTTT. This chain joins TRBV15 and TRBJ1-3; D is unclear. The germline V gene encodes CDR1 LNHNV and CDR2 YYDKDF (reference sequence). V was trimmed by 4 bases and J by 1 base, leaving 8 bases between them. The CDR3 covers 14 residues.

About this clonotype: Given a much more abundant clone one base away, this may be a read error. This rearrangement joins TRBV19 to TRBJ1-5; 7 nucleotides match TRBD1. The CDR3 has 17 amino acids. In germline, CDR1 is LNHDA, CDR2 SQIVND (reference sequence). The CDR3 reads CASGIRGTEISNQPQHF. CDR3 sequence (DNA): TGTGCCAGTGGTATAAGGGGGACAGAGATTAGCAATCAGCCCCAGCATTTT.

The table lists this clonotype with a count of one. A clone one base away is much larger, so this may be a read error. The genes are TRBV19 and TRBJ1-2; tentative D call: TRBD1 (5 bases). Germline V lookup: CDR1 LNHDA, CDR2 SQIVND (reference sequence). The ends were cut back, 7 bases at V and 6 bases at J, with 12 bases in the middle. This CDR3 spans 12 amino acids. CDR3 in DNA: TGTGCCAGTACTGACGGGGGAGATGGCTACACCTTC. Protein product: CASTDGGDGYTF.